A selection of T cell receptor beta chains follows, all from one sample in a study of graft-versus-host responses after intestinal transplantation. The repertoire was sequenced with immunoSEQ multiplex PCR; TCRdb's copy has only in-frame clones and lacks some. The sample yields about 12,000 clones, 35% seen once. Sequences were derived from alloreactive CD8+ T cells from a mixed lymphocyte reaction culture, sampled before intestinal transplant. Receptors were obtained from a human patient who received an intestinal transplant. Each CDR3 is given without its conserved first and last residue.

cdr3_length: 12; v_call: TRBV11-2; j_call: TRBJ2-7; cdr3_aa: ASSLDPGDYEQY
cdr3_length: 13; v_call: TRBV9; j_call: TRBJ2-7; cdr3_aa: ASSVASDLDYEQY
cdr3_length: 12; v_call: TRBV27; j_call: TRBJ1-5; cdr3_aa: ASSFGVSNQPQH
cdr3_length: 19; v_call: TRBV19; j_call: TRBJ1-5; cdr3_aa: ASSIWGAGEDRIYSNQPQH
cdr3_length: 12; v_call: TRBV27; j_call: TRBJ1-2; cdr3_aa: ASSLGRQYYGYT
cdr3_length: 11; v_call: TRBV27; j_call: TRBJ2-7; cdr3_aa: ASSFGTNYEQY
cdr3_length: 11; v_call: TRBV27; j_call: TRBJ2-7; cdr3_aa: ASRQEGLYEQY
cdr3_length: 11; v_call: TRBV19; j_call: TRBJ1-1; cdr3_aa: ASSAWRTVEAF
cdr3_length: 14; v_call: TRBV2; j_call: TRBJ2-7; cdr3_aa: ASSEWSQSYEYEQY
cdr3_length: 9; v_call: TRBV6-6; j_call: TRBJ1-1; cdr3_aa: ASREGTEAF
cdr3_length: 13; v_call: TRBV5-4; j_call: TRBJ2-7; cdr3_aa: ASSRSGTQGYEQY
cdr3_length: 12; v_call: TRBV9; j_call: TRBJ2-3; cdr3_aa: ASSTRGGGDTQY
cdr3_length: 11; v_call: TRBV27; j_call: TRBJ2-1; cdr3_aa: ASSLSLLNEQF
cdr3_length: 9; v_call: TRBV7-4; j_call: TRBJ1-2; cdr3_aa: ASSFLYGYT
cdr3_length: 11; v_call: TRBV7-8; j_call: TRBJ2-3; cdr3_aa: ASSSGPEDTQY
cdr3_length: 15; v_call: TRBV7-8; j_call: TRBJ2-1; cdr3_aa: ASSWGRGTSGSNEQF
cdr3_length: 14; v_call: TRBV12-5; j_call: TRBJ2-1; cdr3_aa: ASGFGVEGSYNEQF
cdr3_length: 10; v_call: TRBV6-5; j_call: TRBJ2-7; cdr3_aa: ASSTRTYEQY
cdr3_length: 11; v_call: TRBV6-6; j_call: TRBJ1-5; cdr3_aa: ASSYSAGQPQH
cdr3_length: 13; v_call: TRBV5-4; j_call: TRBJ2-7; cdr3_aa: ASSSSRDRGIEQY
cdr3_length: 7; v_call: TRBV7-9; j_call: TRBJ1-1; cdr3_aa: ATNTEAF
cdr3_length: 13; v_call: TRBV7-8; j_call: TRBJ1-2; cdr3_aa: ASSLTGGIGNGYT
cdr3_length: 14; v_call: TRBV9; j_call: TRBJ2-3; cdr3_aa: ASSVEGGGKTDTQY
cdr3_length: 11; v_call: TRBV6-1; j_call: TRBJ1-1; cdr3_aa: ASSEDSNTEAF
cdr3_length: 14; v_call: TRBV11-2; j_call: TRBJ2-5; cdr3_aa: ASSFLTGGVQETQY